This T cell receptor (beta chain) was identified during a study of cytomegalovirus exposure and HLA in healthy donors. Regarding the study as a whole: The study dropped some indistinguishable V segments, TRBV6-2 and TRBV6-3 among them.

The study ran its PCR with 60 Vbeta and 13 Jbeta primers. Sequenced by immunoSEQ multiplex PCR; TCRdb stores in-frame clones only, minus some. The table records 30,000 to 40,000 clones, about 80% of them present only once. Germline V gene data show CDR1 as MNHEY and CDR2 as SVGAGI. The length of the CDR3 is 15 residues. Trimming took 6 bases from V and 2 from J, leaving 16 bases between them. This clone was found a few times. The antigen is undetermined. The specimen was PBMCs. The chain has TRBV6-5 and TRBJ1-1; tentatively, D is TRBD1 (5 bases). The source of this sequence is a woman younger than 35 in good health and CMV-seropositive. The CDR3 spells CASRDRQFTNTEAFF. The CDR3 nucleotides are TGTGCCAGCAGAGACCGACAGTTTACAAACACTGAAGCTTTCTTT.